One sample yielded the 23 T cell receptor beta chains listed below, sequenced in a study of graft-versus-host responses after intestinal transplantation. Antigens for these TCRs are unknown. The table came from immunoSEQ multiplex PCR; TCRdb's copy has only in-frame clones and leaves some out. The sample records about 93,000 clones, roughly 80% being singletons. The starting material was unstimulated CD4+ T cells sorted from spleen or lymph node cells, obtained before intestinal transplant. The receptors shown here come from a human donor who received an intestinal transplant.

About this clone itself: The same CDR3 arises from other DNA sequences in this sample as well. J is TRBJ2-7 and V is TRBV5-1, with D perhaps matching TRBD1 (6 bases). The CDR3 covers 14 residues. V was trimmed by 0 bases and J by 3 bases, leaving 10 bases between them. From germline, CDR1 is SGHRS and CDR2 YFSETQ. The CDR3 is CASSLEGGLYEQYF. The CDR3 bases are TGCGCCAGCAGCTTGGAAGGGGGTCTCTACGAGCAGTACTTC.

The chain couples TRBV6-7 to TRBJ1-1; 8 bases agree with TRBD1. TRBV6-7 is identified as an open reading frame with a role that is uncertain. Unmatched junction bases numbered 4, after V lost 5 bases and J lost 2 bases. The CDR3 has 14 residues. CDR3 nucleotide sequence: TGTGCCAGCAGTGAAGGACAGGGAAACACTGAAGCTTTCTTT. Translating gives CASSEGQGNTEAFF.

The chain joins TRBV15 to TRBJ1-1, with D perhaps matching TRBD1 (5 bases). This CDR3 region has 15 residues. Trimming left V 4 bases short and J 1 base short, with 13 bases between. The germline CDR1 and CDR2 sequences are LNHNV and YYDKDF (reference sequence). CDR3 in DNA: TGTGCCACCAGCAAAGCTCGACAGAGGAACACTGAAGCTTTCTTT. Residues: CATSKARQRNTEAFF.

This clone was picked up one time. This chain links TRBV28 with TRBJ2-3; D is perhaps TRBD2 (7 bases). The length of the CDR3 is 13 residues. Trimming took off 5 bases at V and 10 bases at J, with 16 bases between the two ends. Germline CDR1 MDHEN, CDR2 SYDVKM. The CDR3 region has the DNA TGTGCCAGCAGTCCGATGCGGGGGCTCGCGCAGTATTTT. This encodes CASSPMRGLAQYF. Complete variable domain (other parts from reference TRBV28 and TRBJ2-3): DVKVTQSSRYLVKRTGEKVFLECVQDMDHENMFWYRQDPGLGLRLIYFSYDVKMKEKGDIPEGYSVSREKKERFSLILESASTNQTSMYLCASSPMRGLAQYFGPGTRLTVL.

The rearrangement uses TRBV6-5 and TRBJ2-1, with TRBD1 matching over 10 bases. CDR1 and CDR2 from the germline V gene are MNHEY and SVGAGI. Losses at the gene ends were 0 bases for V and 7 bases for J; bases not matched to a gene: 3. This CDR3 has 15 residues. CDR3 DNA: TGTGCCAGCAGTTACTCAGGGACAGGGGAGAATGAGCAGTTCTTC. It codes for CASSYSGTGENEQFF.

This rearrangement joins TRBV6-6 to TRBJ1-2; D not resolved. CDR3 size: 13 residues. Trimming pared 1 base from V and 3 bases from J, leaving 6 bases between. Germline CDR1 is MNHNY and CDR2 is SVGAGI (reference sequence). The chain's CDR3 is CASSYLADYGYTF. CDR3 bases: TGTGCCAGCAGTTACTTGGCTGACTATGGCTACACCTTC.

CDR3 in amino acids: CASSPSTDTQYF. CDR3 DNA: TGTGCCAGCAGTCCCAGTACAGATACGCAGTATTTT. This chain joins TRBV28 and TRBJ2-3; D gene unclear. The CDR3 totals 12 residues. V was trimmed by 5 bases and J by 3 bases, leaving 6 bases between them. The germline V gene has CDR1 MDHEN and CDR2 SYDVKM.

The rearrangement links TRBV4-2 to TRBJ2-1, with TRBD2 matching over 9 bases. The CDR3 covers 16 residues. With V trimmed by 4 bases and J by 4 bases, 8 bases remained unmatched. Germline V gene lookup returns CDR1 LGHNA and CDR2 YNFKEQ. CDR3 protein: CASSRPGGGGYNEQFF. DNA for the CDR3: TGTGCCAGCAGCCGCCCTGGCGGGGGGGGATACAATGAGCAGTTCTTC.

The chain employs TRBV5-8 and TRBJ2-7; possibly TRBD1 for D (6 bases). Germline V gene sequence: CDR1 SGHTS, CDR2 YDEGEE. The ends were cut back, 6 bases at V and 2 bases at J, with 24 bases in the middle. The CDR3 sequence is 17 residues long. The DNA for the CDR3 is TGTGCCAGCATCAGGGGCGCCCTAGATTTATCGACCTACGAGCAGTACTTC. This encodes CASIRGALDLSTYEQYF.

The chain has TRBV6-6 and TRBJ2-1; a weak D match, TRBD2 (5 bases). V lost 2 bases, J lost 3 bases, and 5 bases lay in between. The germline gives CDR1 MNHNY, CDR2 SVGAGI (reference sequence). The length of the CDR3 is 13 residues. The CDR3 coding sequence is TGTGCCAGCAGTTACCGGGGCTACAATGAGCAGTTCTTC. Translating it yields CASSYRGYNEQFF.

The chain employs TRBV18 and TRBJ2-4; TRBD1 aligns across 10 bases. This CDR3 is 14 amino acids long. V trimming: 4 bases; J trimming: 5 bases; junction bases outside the gene matches: 2. Germline CDR1 reads KGHSH; CDR2 reads LQKENI. CDR3 amino acids: CASSRDRGENIQYF. The CDR3 coding sequence is TGTGCCAGCTCACGGGACAGGGGAGAAAACATTCAGTACTTC. Variable domain in full (rest from reference TRBV18 and TRBJ2-4): NAGVMQNPRHLVRRRGQEARLRCSPMKGHSHVYWYRQLPEEGLKFMVYLQKENIIDESGMPKERFSAEFPKEGPSILRIQQVVRGDSAAYFCASSRDRGENIQYFGAGTRLSVL.

The chain recombines TRBV4-1 with TRBJ2-7; 12 bases agree with TRBD2. Germline V gene sequence: CDR1 MGHRA, CDR2 YSYEKL. V lost 3 bases, J lost 4 bases, and 16 bases stayed unmatched. This CDR3 has 19 residues. CDR3 sequence (DNA): TGCGCCAGCAGCCAGGAGTGGGCTAGCGGGAGGGCCATGAGATACGAGCAGTACTTC. This sequence encodes CASSQEWASGRAMRYEQYF.

This chain uses TRBV4-2 with TRBJ2-7; the match to TRBD2 covers 12 bases. Germline CDR1 reads LGHNA; CDR2 reads YNFKEQ. V trimming: 0 bases; J trimming: 3 bases; junction bases outside the gene matches: 3. The CDR3 consists of 16 residues. CDR3 in DNA: TGTGCCAGCAGCCAAGACCAGACTAGCGGGAGCTACGAGCAGTACTTC. This codes for CASSQDQTSGSYEQYF.

V is TRBV28 and J is TRBJ1-4, with D hard to call. Deletions cut 3 bases from V and 6 bases from J, with 8 bases between. Germline CDR1 reads MDHEN; CDR2 reads SYDVKM. The CDR3 extends over 13 amino acids. This CDR3 is CASSLGSYEKLFF. Written as DNA, the CDR3 is TGTGCCAGCAGTTTGGGCAGCTATGAAAAACTGTTTTTT.

The V gene is TRBV29-1, the J gene TRBJ2-7, with D possibly matching TRBD1 (5 bases). V lost 3 bases and J 3 bases, leaving 12 bases between the germline ends. Germline-derived CDR1 and CDR2 are SQVTM and ANQGSEA. There are 13 residues in the CDR3. CDR3 amino acids: CSVEYDSNYEQYF. CDR3 bases: TGCAGCGTTGAGTATGACAGTAACTACGAGCAGTACTTC.

This rearrangement joins TRBV7-2 to TRBJ1-2; unclear D gene. Germline CDR1 SGHTA, CDR2 FQGNSA. Between the trimmed V and J ends, which lost 5 bases and 8 bases, there was a span of 21 bases. This CDR3 has 15 residues. CDR3 DNA: TGTGCCAGCAGCCCGCCGCTGGGGAGCGTGATAGGCTACACCTTC. It is translated as CASSPPLGSVIGYTF.

This clone is a singleton in its sample. This chain uses TRBV27 with TRBJ1-1; D gene ambiguous. This CDR3 is built from 13 residues. Germline V CDR1 and CDR2: MNHEY, SMNVEV (reference sequence). Trimming took off 3 bases at V and 1 base at J, with 6 bases between the two ends. The CDR3 coding sequence is TGTGCCAGCAGTTTCGCCGGGAACACTGAAGCTTTCTTT. This sequence encodes CASSFAGNTEAFF.

This clone was counted between two and nine times. The chain links TRBV5-4 to TRBJ1-2; D is perhaps TRBD1 (6 bases). The CDR3 spans 14 residues. Per the germline V gene, CDR1 is SGHNT and CDR2 is YYREEE (reference sequence). V lost 5 bases to trimming and J lost 5 bases, with 16 bases between them. The DNA of the CDR3 is TGTGCCAGCAGTGGGGACACGTCAGTTTATGGCTACACCTTC. It yields the protein CASSGDTSVYGYTF.

The CDR3 DNA sequence: TGTGCCAGCAGTTGGACAGGGGACGGCTACACCTTC. This translates into CASSWTGDGYTF. V is TRBV2 and J is TRBJ1-2, with 9 positions matching TRBD1. The CDR3 runs to 12 residues. Germline-derived CDR1 and CDR2 are SNHLY and FYNNEI. V lost 5 bases and J lost 8; bases outside the gene matches: 3.

The rearrangement uses TRBV2 and TRBJ2-3; D unclear. The germline CDR1 and CDR2 sequences are SNHLY and FYNNEI. CDR3 size: 13 residues. V was trimmed by 4 bases and J by 6 bases, leaving 11 bases between them. DNA of the CDR3: TGTGCCAGCAGTGCCCTAGAGGCCGATACGCAGTATTTT. Translation gives CASSALEADTQYF. Full variable domain (rest looked up from reference TRBV2 and TRBJ2-3): EPEVTQTPSHQVTQMGQEVILRCVPISNHLYFYWYRQILGQKVEFLVSFYNNEISEKSEIFDDQFSVERPDGSNFTLKIRSTKLEDSAMYFCASSALEADTQYFGPGTRLTVL.

This chain connects TRBV21-1 to TRBJ1-2. TRBV21-1 is annotated as a pseudogene. The CDR3 contains 15 residues. The CDR3 nucleotides read TGTGCCAGCAGCAAAGTGGGAGGAGCTAACTATGGCTACACCTTC. Its translation: CASSKVGGANYGYTF.

This clone was detected only once. The rearrangement links TRBV23-1 to TRBJ1-6; D is possibly TRBD1 (5 bases). TRBV23-1 is flagged as an ORF with uncertain function. V dropped 6 bases and J dropped 8 bases, with 8 bases sitting between them. The CDR3 contains 12 residues. As DNA, the CDR3 is TGCGCCAGCAGCCGGACATATTCACCCCTCCACTTT. This codes for CASSRTYSPLHF.

This chain uses TRBV5-8 with TRBJ2-7, with TRBD2 identical over 9 bases. Germline CDR1 SGHTS, CDR2 YDEGEE. The CDR3 consists of 13 residues. After removal of 7 bases from V and 4 bases from J, the junction contained 6 bases not matched to a gene. Written as DNA, the CDR3 is TGTGCCAGCCAGCGGGGGGTCAAATACGAGCAGTACTTC. Protein product: CASQRGVKYEQYF.